The 29 T cell receptor beta chains presented below share a single source sample, sequenced in a study of T cell changes during pregnancy in multiple sclerosis. The repertoire was sequenced with immunoSEQ multiplex PCR; TCRdb's copy has only in-frame clones and lacks some. The data contain around 59,000 clones, roughly nine tenths of them singletons. The specimen was CD4+ T cells from peripheral blood mononuclear cells, collected in the first trimester of pregnancy. The receptor set was obtained from a female donor with multiple sclerosis, enrolled in a pregnancy study.

V is TRBV5-6 and J is TRBJ1-1; maybe TRBD1 (6 bases). The CDR3 loop spans 14 amino acids. V shed 4 bases and J shed 4 bases, with 14 bases lying between them. The germline V gene has CDR1 SGHDT and CDR2 YYEEEE. The CDR3: CASSPAGRGTEAFF. Written as DNA, the CDR3 is TGTGCCAGCAGCCCGGCGGGCAGGGGCACTGAAGCTTTCTTT.

The chain carries TRBV25-1 and TRBJ1-1, with D unresolved. V was pared by 2 bases and J by 6 bases, with 10 bases between. Germline V gene lookup returns CDR1 MGHDK and CDR2 SYGVNS. There are 13 residues in the CDR3. CDR3 amino acids: CASSEPGRAEAFF. The CDR3 nucleotides are TGTGCCAGCAGTGAACCGGGGAGGGCTGAAGCTTTCTTT.

The rearrangement uses TRBV7-9 and TRBJ1-2, with D maybe TRBD1 (5 bases). This CDR3 has 11 amino acids. The germline V gene encodes CDR1 SEHNR and CDR2 FQNEAQ (reference sequence). Trimming stripped 5 bases from V and 7 bases from J, with 8 bases between. CDR3 in DNA: TGTGCCAGCAGCATCGGGGGTGGCTACACCTTC. Translated, it gives CASSIGGGYTF.

This sequence joins TRBV11-3 and TRBJ2-3, with TRBD1 matching 7 bases. This CDR3 contains 13 residues. Trimming took 4 bases from V and 5 from J; bases not matched to a gene: 3. Germline loops: CDR1 SGHNT, CDR2 YENEEA. CDR3 sequence reads: CASSSRQGDTQYF. The CDR3, as DNA: TGTGCCAGCAGCTCCAGACAGGGAGATACGCAGTATTTT.

The rearrangement joins TRBV13 to TRBJ2-1; 9 bases line up with TRBD2. The germline gives CDR1 PRHDT, CDR2 FYEKMQ (reference sequence). V shed 5 bases, J shed 0 bases, and the junction held 2 bases outside the gene matches. The CDR3 consists of 15 residues. Written as DNA, the CDR3 is TGTGCCAGCAGCCTAGCGGGGAACTCCTACAATGAGCAGTTCTTC. Protein sequence: CASSLAGNSYNEQFF. The whole variable domain, filled in from reference TRBV13 and TRBJ2-1, reads AAGVIQSPRHLIKEKRETATLKCYPIPRHDTVYWYQQGPGQDPQFLISFYEKMQSDKGSIPDRFSAQQFSDYHSELNMSSLELGDSALYFCASSLAGNSYNEQFFGPGTRLTVL.

This clone was recorded a few times. The chain carries TRBV5-4 and TRBJ2-1; 8 bases line up with TRBD1. Per germline, CDR1 SGHNT and CDR2 YYREEE (reference sequence). The CDR3 extends over 14 amino acids. V shed 4 bases, J shed 10 bases, and the junction held 10 bases outside the gene matches. CDR3 region: CASSLADRGAEQFF. DNA of the CDR3: TGTGCCAGCAGCCTCGCCGACAGGGGAGCGGAGCAGTTCTTC.

In its sample, this clone was seen a few times. The chain couples TRBV4-1 to TRBJ2-2; 8 bases line up with TRBD2. Per the germline V gene, CDR1 is MGHRA and CDR2 is YSYEKL. The V and J ends lost 3 bases and 2 bases, in that order; junction bases with no gene match: 8. The CDR3 covers 17 residues. The DNA of the CDR3 is TGCGCCAGCAGCCAGGATCACGGGGGGGCCAACACCGGGGAGCTGTTTTTT. This codes for CASSQDHGGANTGELFF.

This clone was picked up one time. The chain uses TRBV11-1 and TRBJ2-5; 7 bases align to TRBD1. With 5 bases clipped from V and 0 bases from J, the junction kept 9 bases outside the gene matches. This CDR3 contains 16 residues. Per the germline V gene, CDR1 is SGHAT and CDR2 is FQDESV (reference sequence). For the CDR3, the DNA is TGTGCCAGCAGCCGAGACAGGGTTGGGTACCAAGAGACCCAGTACTTC. It specifies CASSRDRVGYQETQYF.

The chain combines TRBV9 with TRBJ1-3, with D maybe TRBD1 (6 bases). Germline-derived CDR1 and CDR2 are SGDLS and YYNGEE. Trimming cost V 3 bases and J 0 bases, with 7 bases left between them. The CDR3 runs to 14 residues. CDR3 residues: CASSGQVSGNTIYF. CDR3 DNA sequence: TGTGCCAGCAGCGGACAGGTCTCTGGAAACACCATATATTTT. Looking up the rest from reference TRBV9 and TRBJ1-3 gives the full variable domain: DSGVTQTPKHLITATGQRVTLRCSPRSGDLSVYWYQQSLDQGLQFLIQYYNGEERAKGNILERFSAQQFPDLHSELNLSSLELGDSALYFCASSGQVSGNTIYFGEGSWLTVV.

This chain uses TRBV7-2 with TRBJ1-2; D not resolved. The ends were cut back, 1 base at V and 4 bases at J, with 10 bases in the middle. Per germline, CDR1 SGHTA and CDR2 FQGNSA. The CDR3 sequence is 14 residues long. The CDR3: CASSLEVGGYGYTF. CDR3 nucleotides: TGTGCCAGCAGCTTAGAGGTCGGAGGCTATGGCTACACCTTC.

The chain links TRBV6-4 to TRBJ2-2; 12 bases are shared with TRBD2. Trimming took 5 bases from V and 4 from J; bases not matched to a gene: 8. CDR3 length equals 17 residues. The germline V gene has CDR1 MRHNA and CDR2 SNTAGT. The CDR3 bases are TGTGCCAGCAGTCCACTAGCGGGGGGCCAAGGCACCGGGGAGCTGTTTTTT. This sequence encodes CASSPLAGGQGTGELFF.

This clone was seen a single time. This rearrangement joins TRBV7-3 to TRBJ2-1, with TRBD2 matching over 8 bases. Germline CDR1 SGHTA, CDR2 FQGTGA. J was trimmed by 12 bases and V by 2 bases; bases with no gene match: 9. The CDR3 is 14 amino acids. The CDR3 nucleotides read TGTGCCAGCAGCTTAGTGTCCAGCGGGGGAAGGCAGTTCTTC. The encoded protein is CASSLVSSGGRQFF. The full variable domain, its missing parts supplied by reference TRBV7-3 and TRBJ2-1, is GAGVSQTPSNKVTEKGKYVELRCDPISGHTALYWYRQSLGQGPEFLIYFQGTGAADDSGLPNDRFFAVRPEGSVSTLKIQRTERGDSAVYLCASSLVSSGGRQFFGPGTRLTVL.

This sequence joins TRBV7-9 and TRBJ2-1, with 11 bases matching TRBD2. Germline V gives CDR1 SEHNR, CDR2 FQNEAQ (reference sequence). The ends lost 5 bases at V and 8 bases at J; junction bases unmatched: 11. The CDR3 extends over 16 amino acids. The CDR3 sequence is CASSPRLSGGVHEQFF. The DNA of the CDR3 is TGTGCCAGCAGCCCCCGGCTTAGCGGGGGGGTCCATGAGCAGTTCTTC.

The chain couples TRBV11-2 to TRBJ2-7; 10 positions agree with TRBD2. Unmatched junction bases numbered 0, after V lost 3 bases and J lost 1 base. Germline CDR1 SGHAT, CDR2 FQNNGV. This CDR3 region has 14 residues. CDR3 DNA sequence: TGTGCCAGCAGCTTGGGACTAGCGTCCTACGAGCAGTACTTC. It is translated as CASSLGLASYEQYF. Full variable domain (remainder filled in from reference TRBV11-2 and TRBJ2-7): EAGVAQSPRYKIIEKRQSVAFWCNPISGHATLYWYQQILGQGPKLLIQFQNNGVVDDSQLPKDRFSAERLKGVDSTLKIQPAKLEDSAVYLCASSLGLASYEQYFGPGTRLTVT.

The chain links TRBV11-2 to TRBJ2-7, with 9 bases aligning to TRBD2. CDR1 and CDR2 from the germline V gene are SGHAT and FQNNGV. The CDR3 totals 16 residues. The V gene end was trimmed by 5 bases and the J gene end by 7 bases; junction bases not matched to a gene: 15. This CDR3 is CASSPSLAGGVREQYF. The CDR3 bases are TGTGCCAGCAGCCCGAGTTTGGCGGGGGGGGTTCGGGAGCAGTACTTC.

The chain links TRBV9 to TRBJ1-4; perhaps TRBD1 as D (5 bases). Trimming removed 4 bases at V and 8 bases at J, with 30 bases between. The CDR3 has 19 amino acids. Germline V gives CDR1 SGDLS, CDR2 YYNGEE. CDR3 amino acids: CASSISTAAIPAGGEKLFF. CDR3 nucleotide sequence: TGTGCCAGCAGCATTTCGACGGCCGCCATACCAGCGGGGGGAGAAAAACTGTTTTTT.

In its sample, this clone was seen once. CDR3: CASSLSGGGPSYEQYF. The CDR3 nucleotides read TGTGCCAGCAGCTTATCCGGCGGGGGGCCTTCCTACGAGCAGTACTTC. The rearrangement links TRBV7-3 to TRBJ2-7; 8 nucleotides match TRBD2. Losses at the gene ends were 2 bases for V and 1 base for J; bases not matched to a gene: 7. The CDR3 contains 16 residues. CDR1 and CDR2 (germline): SGHTA, FQGTGA.

This chain links TRBV2 with TRBJ1-1, with unresolved D. The CDR3 is 13 residues long. CDR1 and CDR2 from the germline V gene are SNHLY and FYNNEI. The V end lost 8 bases, the J end lost 1 base, and 11 bases lay between the germline ends. CDR3 nucleotides: TGTGCCAGCGGGAGACTCAGGAACACTGAAGCTTTCTTT. Its protein is CASGRLRNTEAFF. Combining the CDR3 with reference TRBV2 and TRBJ1-1 gives the whole variable domain EPEVTQTPSHQVTQMGQEVILRCVPISNHLYFYWYRQILGQKVEFLVSFYNNEISEKSEIFDDQFSVERPDGSNFTLKIRSTKLEDSAMYFCASGRLRNTEAFFGQGTRLTVV.

This chain connects TRBV9 to TRBJ2-7; perhaps TRBD2 as D (6 bases). Germline assignment: CDR1 SGDLS and CDR2 YYNGEE. V lost 2 bases, J lost 6 bases, and 6 bases lay in between. This CDR3 has 11 amino acids. In DNA form, the CDR3 reads TGTGCCAGCAGCGTGGGACTCGAGCAGTACTTC. This encodes CASSVGLEQYF. The full variable domain, in which reference TRBV9 and TRBJ2-7 provide the parts outside the CDR3, is DSGVTQTPKHLITATGQRVTLRCSPRSGDLSVYWYQQSLDQGLQFLIQYYNGEERAKGNILERFSAQQFPDLHSELNLSSLELGDSALYFCASSVGLEQYFGPGTRLTVT.

V gene TRBV7-3 combines with J gene TRBJ2-1; TRBD2 matches at 8 bases. The J segment lost 8 bases and the V segment lost 4 bases, leaving 4 bases of the junction unmatched. The CDR3 spans 13 residues. CDR1 is SGHTA and CDR2 is FQGTGA in the germline V gene. The CDR3 is CASSSGGAHEQFF. In nucleotides, the CDR3 is TGTGCCAGCAGCTCCGGGGGGGCCCATGAGCAGTTCTTC.

This chain links TRBV30 with TRBJ2-7; D not certain. Trimming took off 0 bases at V and 4 bases at J, with 7 bases between the two ends. CDR1 is GTSNPN and CDR2 is SVGIG in the germline V gene (reference sequence). The CDR3 has 12 residues. The CDR3 is CAWSVVRYEQYF. The CDR3 region has the DNA TGTGCCTGGAGTGTAGTCCGGTACGAGCAGTACTTC.

V is TRBV28 and J is TRBJ2-4, with 7 bases that match TRBD1. The ends lost 6 bases at V and 0 bases at J; junction bases unmatched: 17. There are 19 residues in the CDR3. Germline V gives CDR1 MDHEN, CDR2 SYDVKM. The CDR3 region is CASSLGRGRNPIAKNIQYF. The CDR3 DNA follows: TGTGCCAGCAGCCTCGGTAGGGGGCGAAACCCTATAGCCAAAAACATTCAGTACTTC.

V is TRBV19 and J is TRBJ1-2; D is ambiguous. V lost 8 bases and J lost 8, with 18 bases in between. This CDR3 comprises 13 residues. Germline loops: CDR1 LNHDA, CDR2 SQIVND (reference sequence). The CDR3, as DNA: TGTGCCAGTCTCTTCCGGAACGACGGGGGCTACACCTTC. Its translation: CASLFRNDGGYTF.

The chain combines TRBV7-9 with TRBJ2-5; 13 bases map to TRBD2. With 2 bases clipped from V and 5 bases from J, the junction kept 5 bases outside the gene matches. Germline loops: CDR1 SEHNR, CDR2 FQNEAQ (reference sequence). The CDR3 has 16 amino acids. The CDR3 sequence is CASSLTSGGAPETQYF. CDR3 nucleotide sequence: TGTGCCAGCAGCTTAACTAGCGGGGGGGCCCCTGAGACCCAGTACTTC.

The chain joins TRBV27 to TRBJ1-2, with D possibly matching TRBD1 (6 bases). V was clipped by 5 bases and J by 4 bases, with 20 bases between them. The CDR3 has 16 residues. CDR1 is MNHEY and CDR2 is SMNVEV in the germline V gene (reference sequence). CDR3 coding DNA: TGTGCCAGCAGTCCCCAAATGGGGGCAAAGACCTATGGCTACACCTTC. It yields the protein CASSPQMGAKTYGYTF.

The chain employs TRBV7-3 and TRBJ1-1; 12 bases fit TRBD1. CDR3 size: 18 residues. The junction had 9 bases not matched to a gene; V was cut back by 1 base and J by 3 bases. Germline V CDR1 and CDR2: SGHTA, FQGTGA. CDR3 amino acids: CASSLNSGQGASHTEAFF. The DNA for the CDR3 is TGTGCCAGCAGCTTAAATTCGGGACAGGGGGCGTCCCACACTGAAGCTTTCTTT.

This chain joins TRBV7-7 and TRBJ2-5, with 7 bases fitting TRBD1. The CDR3 contains 13 residues. With V trimmed by 7 bases and J by 4 bases, 6 bases remained unmatched. Per germline, CDR1 SSHAT and CDR2 FNYEAQ (reference sequence). CDR3 loop: CASTTGVGETQYF. CDR3 DNA sequence: TGTGCCAGCACCACAGGGGTGGGAGAGACCCAGTACTTC.

The rearrangement uses TRBV6-1 and TRBJ2-7, with TRBD2 identical over 10 bases. The CDR3 has 14 residues. V trimming: 6 bases; J trimming: 4 bases; junction bases outside the gene matches: 6. Germline assignment: CDR1 MNHNS and CDR2 SASEGT. The CDR3 nucleotides are TGTGCCAGCAGAAGGACTAGCGGACCTTACGAGCAGTACTTC. This codes for CASRRTSGPYEQYF.

This chain uses TRBV6-1 with TRBJ1-1; D gene unclear. With 0 bases removed from V and 1 base from J, the gap between germline ends came to 3 bases. The CDR3 is 13 amino acids. Per germline, CDR1 MNHNS and CDR2 SASEGT. CDR3 protein: CASSEARNTEAFF. For the CDR3, the DNA is TGTGCCAGCAGTGAAGCGAGGAACACTGAAGCTTTCTTT.